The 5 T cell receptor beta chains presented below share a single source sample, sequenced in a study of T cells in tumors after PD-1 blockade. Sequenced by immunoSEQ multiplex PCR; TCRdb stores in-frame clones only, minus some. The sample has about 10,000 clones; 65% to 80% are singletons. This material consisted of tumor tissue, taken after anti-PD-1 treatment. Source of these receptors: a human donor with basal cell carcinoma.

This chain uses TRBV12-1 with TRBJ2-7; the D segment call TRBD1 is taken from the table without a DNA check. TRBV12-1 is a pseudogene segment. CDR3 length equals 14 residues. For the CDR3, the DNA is TGTGCCAGCAGTCCTATCGACAGGGACTACGAGCAGTACTTC. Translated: CASSPIDRDYEQYF.

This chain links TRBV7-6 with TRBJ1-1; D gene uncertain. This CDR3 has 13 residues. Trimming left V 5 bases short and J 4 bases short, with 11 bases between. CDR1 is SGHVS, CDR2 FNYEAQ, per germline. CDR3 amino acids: CASSPDHVTEAFF. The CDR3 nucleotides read TGTGCCAGCAGCCCAGACCACGTCACTGAAGCTTTCTTT. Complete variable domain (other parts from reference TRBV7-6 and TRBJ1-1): GAGVSQSPRYKVTKRGQDVALRCDPISGHVSLYWYRQALGQGPEFLTYFNYEAQQDKSGLPNDRFSAERPEGSISTLTIQRTEQRDSAMYRCASSPDHVTEAFFGQGTRLTVV.

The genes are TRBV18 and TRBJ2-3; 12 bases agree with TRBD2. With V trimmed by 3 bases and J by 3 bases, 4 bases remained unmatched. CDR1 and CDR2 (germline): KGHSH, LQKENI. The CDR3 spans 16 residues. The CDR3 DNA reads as TGTGCCAGCTCACCCCGACTAGCGGGAGCAACAGATACGCAGTATTTT. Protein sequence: CASSPRLAGATDTQYF.

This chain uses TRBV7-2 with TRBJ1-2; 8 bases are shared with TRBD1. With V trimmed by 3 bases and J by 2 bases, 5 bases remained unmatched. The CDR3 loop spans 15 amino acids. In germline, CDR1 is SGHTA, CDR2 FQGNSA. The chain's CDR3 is CASSFGGTGNYGYTF. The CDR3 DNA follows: TGTGCCAGCAGCTTCGGGGGGACAGGCAACTATGGCTACACCTTC.

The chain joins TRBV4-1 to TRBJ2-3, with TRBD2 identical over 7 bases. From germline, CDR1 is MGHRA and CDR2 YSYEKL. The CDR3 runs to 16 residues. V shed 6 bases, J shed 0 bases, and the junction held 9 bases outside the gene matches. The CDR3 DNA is TGCGCCAGCAGTTGGGGGGACTACCCTAGCACAGATACGCAGTATTTT. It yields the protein CASSWGDYPSTDTQYF.